This T cell receptor (beta chain) was captured by sequencing in a study of T cells expressing NK-cell markers. Across the whole study: Within the sequenced cohort of eight donors, seven exhibited HCMV seropositivity and one was seronegative.

Findings of the study overall: In a group of 5 or 6 donors, dominant NKG2C+ clonotypes represented about 1.0-7.5% of CD8+ T cells.

The cDNA for TCR beta came from 5'RACE template switching with UMIs. TCRdb reprocessed the 5' RACE reads, with one entry per CDR3 protein and no DNA. This table lists roughly 390,000 distinct CDR3 sequences. The CDR3 covers 14 residues. From germline, CDR1 is MNHNS and CDR2 SASEGT. A note on this clonotype: Its antigen remains unidentified.

The J gene is TRBJ2-7, the V gene TRBV6-1; TCRdb outputs TRBD1, but without DNA this stays unchecked. The sample consisted of blood T cells: a sorted CD56 or NKG2C T cell subset, CD4+ or CD8+ T cells, or bulk PBMC T cells (not recorded which). The clonotype was recovered from a man between 18 and 69 years old in good health. The CDR3 here is CASSVDGGSYEQYF.